The 10 T cell receptor beta chains in this list originate from one sample, sequenced in a study of T cells in Graves' hyperthyroidism and ophthalmopathy. It was RNA transcripts that yielded the amplified TCR beta CDR3 regions. HTBI primers were used for first-round RT-PCR of the TCR CDR3. TCRdb independently ran MiXCR on the multiplex PCR reads; one entry per CDR3 protein. Here the sample spans under 40,000 distinct CDR3 sequences, approximately 52% being singletons. The sequencing input was blood. These receptors were taken from a woman between 40 and 50 years old with Graves' ophthalmopathy.

As concerns this clonotype: The DNA is left out, because the CDR3 cannot be placed on it with certainty; the CDR3 is given as TCRdb lists it. J is TRBJ2-1 and V is TRBV7-3; no check of the table's D call, TRBD2, against the DNA was made. In germline, CDR1 is SGHTA, CDR2 FQGTGA. The CDR3 extends over 21 residues, inclusive of both ends. CDR3 region: CASSFYICSARDLAGHNEQFF.

The genes are TRBV7-6 and TRBJ1-1; no firm D call. CDR1 and CDR2 (germline): SGHVS, FNYEAQ. The CDR3 contains 13 residues. The V end was cut by 1 base, the J end by 8 bases, with 11 bases between. CDR3 loop: CASSLGARKEAFF. The CDR3 nucleotides are TGTGCCAGCAGCTTAGGGGCTAGGAAGGAAGCTTTCTTT.

Concerning this clonotype itself: This CDR3 fails to terminate in the conserved phenylalanine or tryptophan, so it likely reflects a read error. The chain joins TRBV20-1 to TRBJ1-1; perhaps TRBD1 as D (5 bases). The germline V gene encodes CDR1 DFQATT and CDR2 SNEGSKA (reference sequence). This CDR3 comprises 10 residues. The CDR3 region is CSARQIEAFS. CDR3 bases: TGTAGTGCTCGACAGATAGAAGCTTTCTCT.

This chain uses TRBV20-1 with TRBJ2-3; no clear D. V was cut by 5 bases and J by 2 bases, with 8 bases left in between. CDR3 size: 12 residues. Per the germline V gene, CDR1 is DFQATT and CDR2 is SNEGSKA (reference sequence). CDR3 DNA sequence: TGCAGTGCTCCAACCCCCACAGATACGCAGTATTTT. Protein product: CSAPTPTDTQYF.

Concerning this clonotype: One end of the junction fails to match germline, which may point to a read error. The CDR3 loop reads CASSLFRQGSYERYF. In nucleotides, the CDR3 is TGTGCCAGCAGTTTATTTCGGCAGGGCTCCTACGAGCGGTACTTC. The chain is built from TRBV27 and TRBJ2-7; a possible D gene is TRBD1 (5 bases). Looked up from germline, CDR1 is MNHEY and CDR2 is SMNVEV (reference sequence). The CDR3 extends over 15 amino acids.

Many counts were recorded for this clonotype. The chain is built from TRBV7-3 and TRBJ2-1; tentatively, D is TRBD2 (5 bases). CDR3 length: 19 residues. With 6 bases removed from V and 0 bases from J, the gap between germline ends came to 24 bases. Germline V gene sequence: CDR1 SGHTA, CDR2 FQGTGA. The CDR3 loop reads CASRPGVRGYQSSYNEQFF. The CDR3 bases are TGTGCCAGCAGGCCTGGGGTCCGGGGTTATCAGAGCTCCTACAATGAGCAGTTCTTC. Full variable domain (rest looked up from reference TRBV7-3 and TRBJ2-1): GAGVSQTPSNKVTEKGKYVELRCDPISGHTALYWYRQSLGQGPEFLIYFQGTGAADDSGLPNDRFFAVRPEGSVSTLKIQRTERGDSAVYLCASRPGVRGYQSSYNEQFFGPGTRLTVL.

Note on this clonotype: It is unclear where the CDR3 begins or ends on the DNA, so no DNA is shown, and the CDR3 is as TCRdb lists it. The V and J genes are TRBV29-1 and TRBJ2-2; the D call of TRBD1 is as the table states it, not checked on the DNA. The length of the CDR3 is 15 amino acids, counting both ends. Germline V CDR1 and CDR2: SQVTM, ANQGSEA. The CDR3: CSVGRGTGVTGELLF.

Details on this clonotype: One end of the junction fails to match germline, which may point to a read error. The chain's CDR3 is CSAITGPRLAGGNGQFF. The CDR3 DNA is TGCAGTGCTATTACGGGGCCGCGGCTAGCGGGGGGCAATGGGCAGTTCTTC. The chain is built from TRBV20-1 and TRBJ2-1; 11 positions agree with TRBD2. This CDR3 has 17 amino acids. Germline loops: CDR1 DFQATT, CDR2 SNEGSKA (reference sequence).

By share, this clonotype counts as medium-sized. The rearrangement joins TRBV24-1 to TRBJ2-1; 7 bases agree with TRBD1. Unmatched junction bases numbered 5, after V lost 4 bases and J lost 3 bases. Germline V gene lookup returns CDR1 KGHDR and CDR2 SFDVKD. This CDR3 region has 15 residues. Here the CDR3 DNA reads TGTGCCACCAGTGAGGACAGGAGGTACTACAATGAGCAGTTCTTC. This gives the protein CATSEDRRYYNEQFF.

The V and J genes are TRBV6-5 and TRBJ1-5, with unresolved D. The germline V gene encodes CDR1 MNHEY and CDR2 SVGAGI. V lost 3 bases and J 14 bases, leaving 20 bases between the germline ends. CDR3 length equals 14 residues. The CDR3 bases are TGTGCCAGCAGTTATCTGGCCGGCAAACGGTACGAGCATTTT. Its translation: CASSYLAGKRYEHF.